The 21 T cell receptor beta chains below all came from one sample that was sequenced in a study of T cell responses to AZD1222 COVID-19 vaccine. The data were produced by immunoSEQ multiplex PCR, yet TCRdb's version contains in-frame clones alone and is incomplete. The sample has more than 50,000 clones, roughly 90% seen once; the top ten hold just under 5%. Sample: peripheral blood, taken on day 0 of AZD1222 vaccination. The receptors shown here come from an adult in good health.

The chain combines TRBV30 with TRBJ1-5, with D unresolved. Germline V lookup: CDR1 GTSNPN, CDR2 SVGIG (reference sequence). The CDR3 is 13 amino acids. V was trimmed by 1 base and J by 7 bases, leaving 11 bases between them. The CDR3 region is CAWSALGQQPQHF. CDR3 coding DNA: TGTGCCTGGAGTGCGTTAGGGCAGCAGCCCCAGCATTTT.

The genes are TRBV5-6 and TRBJ1-4; no clear D gene. V was trimmed by 4 bases and J by 6 bases, leaving 10 bases between them. The CDR3 loop spans 13 amino acids. CDR1 and CDR2 (germline): SGHDT, YYEEEE. The CDR3 protein is CASSTGPHEKLFF. For the CDR3, the DNA is TGTGCCAGCAGCACTGGGCCCCATGAAAAACTGTTTTTT.

The chain joins TRBV9 to TRBJ1-6, with TRBD1 matching over 11 bases. The CDR3 consists of 13 residues. The J segment lost 16 bases and the V segment lost 7 bases, leaving 10 bases of the junction unmatched. Germline lookup yields CDR1 SGDLS and CDR2 YYNGEE. CDR3: CASSGTGGNLLHF. In DNA form, the CDR3 reads TGTGCCAGCTCCGGGACAGGGGGGAATTTACTCCACTTT.

The count of this clone is one. The chain is built from TRBV5-4 and TRBJ1-2, with 7 nucleotides matching TRBD1. Unmatched junction bases numbered 4, after V lost 2 bases and J lost 0 bases. There are 15 residues in the CDR3. Germline CDR1 and CDR2: SGHNT and YYREEE (reference sequence). The CDR3 bases are TGTGCCAGCAGCTTTCGGGACAGAACTAACTATGGCTACACCTTC. It codes for CASSFRDRTNYGYTF.

The J gene is TRBJ2-3, the V gene TRBV7-6; 8 bases agree with TRBD2. V lost 1 base, J lost 0 bases, and 9 bases stayed unmatched. CDR1 and CDR2 (germline): SGHVS, FNYEAQ. CDR3 length equals 18 residues. The CDR3 nucleotides read TGTGCCAGCAGCTTAGGGGTTGGAGCGGGGGCCAGCACAGATACGCAGTATTTT. This gives the protein CASSLGVGAGASTDTQYF. The full variable domain, in which reference TRBV7-6 and TRBJ2-3 provide the parts outside the CDR3, is GAGVSQSPRYKVTKRGQDVALRCDPISGHVSLYWYRQALGQGPEFLTYFNYEAQQDKSGLPNDRFSAERPEGSISTLTIQRTEQRDSAMYRCASSLGVGAGASTDTQYFGPGTRLTVL.

The chain has TRBV3-1 (or the pseudogene TRBV3-2) and TRBJ2-5; 7 bases map to TRBD2. CDR1 LGHDT and CDR2 YNNKEL come from the germline V gene (reference sequence). The CDR3 consists of 15 residues. The V segment lost 1 base and the J segment 5 bases; nucleotides outside the gene matches: 7. In DNA form, the CDR3 reads TGTGCCAGCAGCCAAGGACAGCTAGCGGTGGAGACCCAGTACTTC. Encoded protein: CASSQGQLAVETQYF.

This chain joins TRBV5-1 and TRBJ2-1; 9 bases line up with TRBD1. CDR3 length equals 17 residues. Per the germline V gene, CDR1 is SGHRS and CDR2 is YFSETQ. J was trimmed by 8 bases and V by 3 bases; bases with no gene match: 15. The CDR3 is CASSWARGTGTRDEQFF. The CDR3, as DNA: TGCGCCAGCAGCTGGGCCCGAGGGACAGGGACGCGGGATGAGCAGTTCTTC.

V and J are TRBV9 and TRBJ2-3; TRBD2 matches 10 bases. Per germline, CDR1 SGDLS and CDR2 YYNGEE. Trimming took 0 bases from V and 0 from J; bases not matched to a gene: 7. The CDR3 runs 18 residues. CDR3 DNA: TGTGCCAGCAGCGTAGCTGGGACTAGCGCGACTAGCACAGATACGCAGTATTTT. Translation gives CASSVAGTSATSTDTQYF.

The genes are TRBV19 and TRBJ1-5; tentatively, D is TRBD1 (6 bases). Germline assignment: CDR1 LNHDA and CDR2 SQIVND (reference sequence). This CDR3 is 13 amino acids long. The V end was cut by 0 bases, the J end by 7 bases, with 7 bases between. CDR3 coding DNA: TGTGCCAGTAGTATAGACAGGGGCCAGCCCCAGCATTTT. Translated: CASSIDRGQPQHF.

The V gene is TRBV7-9, the J gene TRBJ1-1; D possibly corresponds to TRBD1 (5 bases). The CDR3 runs to 15 residues. V lost 1 base and J 3 bases, leaving 12 bases between the germline ends. The germline V gene has CDR1 SEHNR and CDR2 FQNEAQ (reference sequence). CDR3 in DNA: TGTGCCAGCAGCTTAGGGGGCCTCCGGGACACTGAAGCTTTCTTT. Protein product: CASSLGGLRDTEAFF.

The table lists this clone with a count of one. The CDR3 loop is CAGQKNTEAFF. The CDR3 DNA reads TGCGCAGGACAGAAGAACACTGAAGCTTTCTTT. The V gene is TRBV29-1, the J gene TRBJ1-1; D is perhaps TRBD1 (6 bases). Looked up from germline, CDR1 is SQVTM and CDR2 is ANQGSEA. This CDR3 has 11 amino acids.

V gene TRBV3-1 (or the pseudogene TRBV3-2) combines with J gene TRBJ2-1; 11 nucleotides align to TRBD2. V was clipped by 0 bases and J by 9 bases; unmatched bases: 4. CDR1 is LGHDT and CDR2 is YNNKEL in the germline V gene (reference sequence). The CDR3 is made up of 15 amino acids. In DNA, the CDR3 is TGTGCCAGCAGCCAAGATGCTAGCGGGGGGATTGAGCAGTTCTTC. Its translation: CASSQDASGGIEQFF.

This clone has more than one count but fewer than ten. This chain connects TRBV4-1 to TRBJ2-3; TRBD1 aligns across 7 bases. Germline V gene lookup returns CDR1 MGHRA and CDR2 YSYEKL. V dropped 3 bases and J dropped 3; count of bases not matched to a gene: 0. The CDR3 length is 13 residues. The CDR3 region has the DNA TGCGCCAGCAGCCAGACAGGGACAGATACGCAGTATTTT. Its protein product is CASSQTGTDTQYF.

The chain has TRBV2 and TRBJ2-6; the D gene could be TRBD1 or TRBD2 (5 bases each). The V gene's germline CDR1 is SNHLY and CDR2 FYNNEI. V was trimmed by 6 bases and J by 5 bases, leaving 14 bases between them. The CDR3 length is 15 residues. The CDR3 here is CASRMGVSWANVLTF. Written as DNA, the CDR3 is TGTGCCAGCAGGATGGGGGTTAGCTGGGCCAACGTCCTGACTTTC.

The rearrangement uses TRBV11-2 and TRBJ1-3; D is ambiguous. CDR1 and CDR2 from the germline V gene are SGHAT and FQNNGV. Between the trimmed V and J ends, which lost 6 bases and 0 bases, there was a span of 12 bases. The CDR3 has 15 amino acids. CDR3 coding DNA: TGTGCCAGCAGAACTTTGACAAGCTCTGGAAACACCATATATTTT. Encoded protein: CASRTLTSSGNTIYF.

The chain recombines TRBV29-1 with TRBJ2-3; no reliable D call. V lost 8 bases, J lost 2 bases, and 8 bases lay in between. This CDR3 region has 11 residues. From germline, CDR1 is SQVTM and CDR2 ANQGSEA. The CDR3 loop is CSSSNTDTQYF. The CDR3 nucleotides read TGCAGCTCCTCAAACACAGATACGCAGTATTTT.

The rearrangement uses TRBV18 and TRBJ1-1, with D tentatively TRBD1 (5 bases). The CDR3 totals 16 residues. Trimming stripped 0 bases from V and 3 bases from J, with 14 bases between. Germline V gene lookup returns CDR1 KGHSH and CDR2 LQKENI. CDR3 region: CASSPPGTGLYTEAFF. In DNA form, the CDR3 reads TGTGCCAGCTCACCACCAGGGACGGGGTTGTACACTGAAGCTTTCTTT.

The chain employs TRBV5-1 and TRBJ2-7; 9 bases fit TRBD1. The germline CDR1 and CDR2 sequences are SGHRS and YFSETQ. The length of the CDR3 is 14 residues. V lost 4 bases, J lost 7 bases, and 9 bases stayed unmatched. The DNA for the CDR3 is TGCGCCAGCAGCCCGTGGACAGGGGATCGGGAGCAGTACTTC. Encoded protein: CASSPWTGDREQYF.

The chain employs TRBV5-4 and TRBJ2-1; either TRBD1 or TRBD2 may fit D (7 bases each). Germline V lookup: CDR1 SGHNT, CDR2 YYREEE (reference sequence). The CDR3 is made up of 15 amino acids. Trimming left V 5 bases short and J 3 bases short, with 15 bases between. The CDR3 nucleotides read TGTGCCAGCAGTTTCAGGGGGGGGATCTACAATGAGCAGTTCTTC. Amino acids: CASSFRGGIYNEQFF.

The rearrangement uses TRBV13 and TRBJ1-6, with 7 positions matching TRBD1. Trimming removed 5 bases from V and 10 bases from J; junction bases left unmatched: 14. This CDR3 is 16 amino acids long. Germline values: CDR1 PRHDT, CDR2 FYEKMQ (reference sequence). The CDR3 sequence: CASSIQRQGVLSPLHF. As DNA, the CDR3 is TGTGCCAGCAGCATTCAACGACAGGGAGTATTATCACCCCTCCACTTT. The whole variable domain, remainder taken from reference TRBV13 and TRBJ1-6, is AAGVIQSPRHLIKEKRETATLKCYPIPRHDTVYWYQQGPGQDPQFLISFYEKMQSDKGSIPDRFSAQQFSDYHSELNMSSLELGDSALYFCASSIQRQGVLSPLHFGNGTRLTVT.

J is TRBJ1-1 and V is TRBV23-1; D possibly corresponds to TRBD1 (6 bases). TRBV23-1 is marked as an open reading frame, function uncertain. This CDR3 has 14 residues. The V end was cut by 3 bases, the J end by 4 bases, with 12 bases between. CDR3 in DNA: TGCGCCAGCAGTCACCGCGACAGGCTCACTGAAGCTTTCTTT. Amino acids: CASSHRDRLTEAFF.